This T cell receptor (beta chain) was recovered during a study of blood T cell repertoires in COVID-19. Study background: COVID-19 samples from acute and convalescent phases originated in the United States, Italy and Spain. PBMCs, B-cell-depleted T cells, or T cells provided the cDNA or gDNA that made up the material.

A Seattle source enrolled patients during active infection and followed them longitudinally. Original analysis: For nucleated cells, counts were estimated from reference gene primer amplification. Assay: immunoSEQ multiplex PCR; the TCRdb copy retains only in-frame clones and omits some. The V and J calls and clone size come from that table; D and trimming were worked out from the DNA. The data contain approximately 250,000 clones, over 75% of them singletons. The sequence was collected from a woman in her 70s with COVID-19, enrolled during active disease. What was sequenced was peripheral blood.

The CDR3 coding sequence is TGTGCCAGTAGAACACAGGGGGCGGACAATCAGCCCCAGCATTTT. This codes for CASRTQGADNQPQHF. The chain links TRBV19 to TRBJ1-5; 9 bases fit TRBD1. Germline trimming cut 6 bases from V and 3 bases from J; bases unmatched to any gene: 6. There are 15 residues in the CDR3. Germline V CDR1 and CDR2: LNHDA, SQIVND (reference sequence).